This T cell receptor (beta chain) was observed in a study of blood T cell repertoires in COVID-19. After removal of 3 bases from V and 2 bases from J, the junction contained 6 bases not matched to a gene. The CDR3 length is 16 residues. Germline loops: CDR1 SEHNR, CDR2 FQNEAQ (reference sequence). TCRdb's copy holds only in-frame clones and misses some; the assay was immunoSEQ multiplex PCR. The table shows more than 300,000 clones, with around 86% occurring only once. This receptor was identified in a woman in her forties or fifties with acute or convalescent COVID-19. This chain uses TRBV7-9 with TRBJ2-3; 9 nucleotides agree with TRBD2. The sequenced sample consisted of peripheral blood. The CDR3 sequence: CASSFRAGGTTDTQYF. The CDR3 region has the DNA TGTGCCAGCAGCTTCCGGGCGGGAGGGACCACAGATACGCAGTATTTT.